The T cell receptor (beta chain) under discussion was sequenced for a study of shared clonotypes between healthy human individuals. Study-level points and caveats: Sampling covered blood only; tissue repertoires likely differ.

About this clone: Antigen specificity is unknown.

Germline lookup yields CDR1 WNHNN and CDR2 SYGVQD (reference sequence). CDR3 size: 14 residues. V was clipped by 2 bases and J by 4 bases; unmatched bases: 4. Libraries were prepared by immunoSEQ multiplex PCR; TCRdb keeps only in-frame clonotypes and omits some of them. The data hold about 820,000 clones, with around 92% observed a single time. Cells designated naive CD8 were CD45RO-negative and were positively selected for CCR7, with terminally differentiated effector memory CD45RA+ cells excluded. This clonotype was sampled from a young man in good health. The chain is built from TRBV10-1 and TRBJ2-5; 7 bases align to TRBD1. Sequencing input: naive CD8+ T cells sorted from blood. CDR3 DNA sequence: TGCGCCAGCAGTGAGGACAGGGCGGGAGAGACCCAGTACTTC. Translating it yields CASSEDRAGETQYF.